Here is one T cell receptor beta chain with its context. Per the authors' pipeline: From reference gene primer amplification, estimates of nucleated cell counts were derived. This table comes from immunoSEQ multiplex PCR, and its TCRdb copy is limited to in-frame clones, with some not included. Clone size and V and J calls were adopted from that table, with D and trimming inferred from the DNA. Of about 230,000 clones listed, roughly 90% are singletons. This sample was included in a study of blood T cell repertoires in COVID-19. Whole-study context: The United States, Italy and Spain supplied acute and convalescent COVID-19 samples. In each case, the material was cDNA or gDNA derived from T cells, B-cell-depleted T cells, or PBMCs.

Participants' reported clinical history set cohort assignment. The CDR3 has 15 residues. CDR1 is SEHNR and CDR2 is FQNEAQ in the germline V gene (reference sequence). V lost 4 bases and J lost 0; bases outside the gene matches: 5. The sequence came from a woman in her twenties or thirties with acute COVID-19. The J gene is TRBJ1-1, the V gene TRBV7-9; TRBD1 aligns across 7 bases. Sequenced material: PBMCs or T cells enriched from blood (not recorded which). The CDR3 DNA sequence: TGTGCCAGCAGCTCCCCAGGGGGGCTGAACACTGAAGCTTTCTTT. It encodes CASSSPGGLNTEAFF.